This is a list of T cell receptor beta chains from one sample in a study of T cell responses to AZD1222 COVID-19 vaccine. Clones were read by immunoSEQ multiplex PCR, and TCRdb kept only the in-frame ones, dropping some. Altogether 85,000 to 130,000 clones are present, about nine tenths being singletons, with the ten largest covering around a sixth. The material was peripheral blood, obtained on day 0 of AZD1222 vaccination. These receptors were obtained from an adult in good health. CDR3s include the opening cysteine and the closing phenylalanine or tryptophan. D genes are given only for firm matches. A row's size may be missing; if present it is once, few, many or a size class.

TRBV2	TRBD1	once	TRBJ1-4	TGTGCCAGCAGGCGTGGGACAGCGGGCAATGAAAAACTGTTTTTT	CASRRGTAGNEKLFF
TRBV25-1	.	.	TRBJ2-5	TGTGCCAGCAGTGAATTTGGTGGAGAGACCCAGTACTTC	CASSEFGGETQYF
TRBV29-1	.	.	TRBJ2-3	TGCAGCGTTGTGCCGGGGTCAGATACGCAGTATTTT	CSVVPGSDTQYF
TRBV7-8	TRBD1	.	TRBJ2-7	TGTGCCAGCAGCTCAGGGCCAGGGACAGGGGGCAGCGAGCAGTACTTC	CASSSGPGTGGSEQYF
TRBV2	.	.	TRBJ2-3	TGTGCCAGCAGTGAATGGGGGGATACGCAGTATTTT	CASSEWGDTQYF
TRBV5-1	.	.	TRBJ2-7	TGCGCCAGCAGCTTGGTGCTGGGCTCCTACGAGCAGTACTTC	CASSLVLGSYEQYF
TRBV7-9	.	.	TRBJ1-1	TGTGCCAGCAGCTTAGGTGAAGAGAGGGACACTGAAGCTTTCTTT	CASSLGEERDTEAFF
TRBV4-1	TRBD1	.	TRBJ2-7	TGCGCCAGCAGCCAACTTTCTGGACAGGGGACCTACGAGCAGTACTTC	CASSQLSGQGTYEQYF
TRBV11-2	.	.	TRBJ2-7	TGTGCCAGCAGCTTTATTCAGGGGTCCCACGAGCAGTACTTC	CASSFIQGSHEQYF
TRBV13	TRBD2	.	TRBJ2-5	TGTGCCAGCAGCTTAGGGGCCCCAAGGAGCGGGGGGGCGCAAGAGACCCAGTACTTC	CASSLGAPRSGGAQETQYF
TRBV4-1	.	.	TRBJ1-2	TGCGCCAGCAGCCACACCGACAGGAGGTACTATGGCTACACCTTC	CASSHTDRRYYGYTF
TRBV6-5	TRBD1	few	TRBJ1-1	TGTGCCAGCAGGAGGGGACAGACTATGAACACTGAAGCTTTCTTT	CASRRGQTMNTEAFF
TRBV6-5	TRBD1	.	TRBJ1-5	TGTGCCAGCAGTTCGCAGGGGGATCAGCCCCAGCATTTT	CASSSQGDQPQHF
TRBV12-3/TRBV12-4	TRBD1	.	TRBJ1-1	TGTGCCAGCAGACAGGGGTGGACTGAAGCTTTCTTT	CASRQGWTEAFF
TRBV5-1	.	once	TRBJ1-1	TGCGCCAGCAGCTTGGTTGGGCAGCCTATTGAAGCTTTCTTT	CASSLVGQPIEAFF
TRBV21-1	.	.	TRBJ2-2	TGTGCCAGCAGCAAGGGACAGCCATCCGGGGAGCTGTTTTTT	CASSKGQPSGELFF
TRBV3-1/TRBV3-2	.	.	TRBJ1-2	TGTGCCAGCAGCCAAGATGGGAGGGGAGGCGGCTACACCTTC	CASSQDGRGGGYTF
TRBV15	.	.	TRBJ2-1	TGTGCCACCAGCCCCAGTAGGACAGTTAATGAGCAGTTCTTC	CATSPSRTVNEQFF
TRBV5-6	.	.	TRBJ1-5	TGTGCCAGCAGCACAGGGTGGAATCAGCCCCAGCATTTT	CASSTGWNQPQHF
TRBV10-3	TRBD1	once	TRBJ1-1	TGTGCCATCAGTGAGTCTAGCAGGGGGCTGACTGAAGCTTTCTTT	CAISESSRGLTEAFF
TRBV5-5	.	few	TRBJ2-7	TGTGCCAGCAGCGACCGACATAGCTCCTACGAGCAGTACTTC	CASSDRHSSYEQYF
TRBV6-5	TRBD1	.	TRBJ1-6	TGTGCCAGCGCGAGGGGGCAGAATTCACCCCTCCACTTT	CASARGQNSPLHF
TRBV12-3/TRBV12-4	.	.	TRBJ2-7	TGTGCCAGCAGTCTGGACGTCTACGAGCAGTACTTC	CASSLDVYEQYF
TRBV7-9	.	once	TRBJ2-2	TGTGCCAGCAGCGCTGGCTGGGGATGGACCGGGGAGCTGTTTTTT	CASSAGWGWTGELFF
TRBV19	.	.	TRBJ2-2	TGTGCCAGTAGTATATATGGGGGGAAGAACACCGGGGAGCTGTTTTTT	CASSIYGGKNTGELFF
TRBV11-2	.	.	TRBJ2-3	TGTGCCAGCATGGGGGGCACAGATACGCAGTATTTT	CASMGGTDTQYF
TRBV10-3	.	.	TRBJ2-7	TGTGCCATCAGTGAGCCTAGCGAACTCTACGAGCAGTACTTC	CAISEPSELYEQYF
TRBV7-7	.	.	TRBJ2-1	TGTGCTAGCAGTCAAGACAGCCAGATTTACAATGAGCAGTTCTTC	CASSQDSQIYNEQFF
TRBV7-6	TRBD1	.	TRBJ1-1	TGTGCCAGCAGCCAACTCACAGGGGAAGTATTCGAGTCTTTCTTT	CASSQLTGEVFESFF
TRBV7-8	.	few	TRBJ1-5	TGTGCCAGCAGCTTATATAGGGATCAGCCCCAGCATTTT	CASSLYRDQPQHF
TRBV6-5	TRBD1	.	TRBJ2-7	TGTGCCAGCAGTTGGTTGGGACAGGAGACCTACGAGCAGTACTTC	CASSWLGQETYEQYF
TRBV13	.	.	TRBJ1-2	TGTGCCAGCAGCTCGAGCAGGACGACCCTCTATGGCTACACCTTC	CASSSSRTTLYGYTF
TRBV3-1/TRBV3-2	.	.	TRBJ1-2	TGTGCCAGCAGCCAAAGGCCCGGCATGGGTGGCTACACCTTC	CASSQRPGMGGYTF
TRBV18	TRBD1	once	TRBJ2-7	TGTGCCAGCTCGCCTAAACAGGGGCTAAAATCCTACGAGCAGTACTTC	CASSPKQGLKSYEQYF
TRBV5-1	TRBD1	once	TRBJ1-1	TGCGCCAGCAGCTTGGCAGGGGGCGACACTGAAGCTTTCTTT	CASSLAGGDTEAFF
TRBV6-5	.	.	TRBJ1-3	TGTGCCAGCAGTTACTCGGGGGTGACCTCTGGAAACACCATATATTTT	CASSYSGVTSGNTIYF
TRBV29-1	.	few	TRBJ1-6	TGCAGCGAATCGGGGTGGGGATTGATTCCCCTCCACTTT	CSESGWGLIPLHF